Below, 32 T cell receptor beta chains from the same sample are listed, as sequenced in a study of T cell changes during pregnancy in multiple sclerosis (dated by TCRdb to about 2019). Libraries came from the immunoSEQ multiplex PCR assay. TCRdb holds this immuneACCESS table with in-frame rearrangements only. Some clones are missing; in checked studies, unresolved V genes explain under half, and the rest has no known cause. This sample comprises about 40,000 clones, more than 90% of them detected only once. Of the sample, approximately 12% falls within the top ten clones. Material: CD8+ T cells from peripheral blood mononuclear cells, obtained in the first trimester of pregnancy. The receptor source for this set is a female donor with multiple sclerosis, enrolled in a pregnancy study.

The V and J genes are TRBV28 and TRBJ1-2; no clear D. This CDR3 contains 16 residues. CDR1 and CDR2 from the germline V gene are MDHEN and SYDVKM. The V and J ends lost 8 bases and 5 bases respectively, with 24 bases between them. The CDR3, as DNA: TGTGCCAGCGGTCACCCCAGATCGGGAAGGATTTATGGCTACACCTTC. It is translated as CASGHPRSGRIYGYTF.

This chain joins TRBV4-1 and TRBJ1-1, with D possibly matching TRBD1 (5 bases). The CDR3 is made up of 15 amino acids. V lost 6 bases, J lost 4 bases, and 18 bases lay in between. Germline lookup yields CDR1 MGHRA and CDR2 YSYEKL. The CDR3 bases are TGCGCCAGCAGAACTGGGAGCGGGGGGACCACTGAAGCTTTCTTT. This encodes CASRTGSGGTTEAFF.

The CDR3, as DNA: TGTGCCAGCAGTTACTCTAGTACAGATACGCAGTATTTT. It codes for CASSYSSTDTQYF. The V call is TRBV6-5, the J call TRBJ2-3; D gene uncertain. V dropped 0 bases and J dropped 3 bases, with 4 bases sitting between them. Germline CDR1 reads MNHEY; CDR2 reads SVGAGI. This CDR3 has 13 amino acids.

This clone was recorded a few times. This chain links TRBV7-6 with TRBJ2-7; D is perhaps TRBD2 (5 bases). The CDR3 runs 13 residues. Germline V lookup: CDR1 SGHVS, CDR2 FNYEAQ. V shed 5 bases and J shed 3 bases, with 11 bases lying between them. The CDR3 sequence: CASSSGPNYEQYF. CDR3 sequence (DNA): TGTGCCAGCAGCAGCGGACCAAACTACGAGCAGTACTTC.

The CDR3, as DNA: TGTGCCAGCAGGAGTAGTCCGGAGACCCAGTACTTC. This sequence encodes CASRSSPETQYF. This chain uses TRBV28 with TRBJ2-5, with D unclear. The CDR3 contains 12 residues. In germline, CDR1 is MDHEN, CDR2 SYDVKM. Trimming left V 6 bases short and J 5 bases short, with 10 bases between.

The chain has TRBV11-3 and TRBJ1-6; no clear D gene. CDR3 size: 13 residues. Per germline, CDR1 SGHNT and CDR2 YENEEA. Trimming took 0 bases from V and 7 from J, leaving 4 bases between them. CDR3 loop: CASSLDTNSPLHF. CDR3 nucleotides: TGTGCCAGCAGCTTAGACACAAATTCACCCCTCCACTTT.

The DNA of the CDR3 is TGTGCCAGCAGTGACCAGGATTCCTACGAGCAGTACTTC. This encodes CASSDQDSYEQYF. This chain joins TRBV2 and TRBJ2-7; no firm D call. The CDR3 covers 13 residues. CDR1 SNHLY and CDR2 FYNNEI come from the germline V gene. V was cut by 3 bases and J by 1 base, with 7 bases left in between.

The chain employs TRBV4-1 and TRBJ2-2; 9 bases map to TRBD1. CDR1 is MGHRA and CDR2 is YSYEKL in the germline V gene. The CDR3 extends over 15 amino acids. V trimming: 5 bases; J trimming: 7 bases; junction bases outside the gene matches: 8. Here the CDR3 reads CASSIVGQGFGELFF. CDR3 bases: TGCGCCAGCAGCATTGTTGGACAGGGGTTCGGGGAGCTGTTTTTT.

The J gene is TRBJ1-5, the V gene TRBV21-1; TRBD1, as called in the table, went unchecked against the DNA. TRBV21-1 is annotated as a pseudogene. The CDR3 sequence is 13 residues long. CDR3 nucleotides: TGTGCCAGCATTGGGACAGGCAATCAGCCCCAGCATTTT. Its protein is CASIGTGNQPQHF.

This clone came up once. This chain uses TRBV5-5 with TRBJ2-7, with TRBD1 identical over 9 bases. The germline V gene has CDR1 SGHKS and CDR2 YYEKEE (reference sequence). The CDR3 consists of 16 residues. V dropped 4 bases and J dropped 0; count of bases not matched to a gene: 8. In nucleotides, the CDR3 is TGTGCCAGCAGCGCTCTAGGGACAGGGTCCTCCTACGAGCAGTACTTC. This codes for CASSALGTGSSYEQYF.

The chain recombines TRBV29-1 with TRBJ2-5; 7 positions agree with TRBD1. Germline V gene data show CDR1 as SQVTM and CDR2 as ANQGSEA. The CDR3 extends over 13 amino acids. J was trimmed by 1 base and V by 7 bases; bases with no gene match: 6. This CDR3 reads CSADRVPQETQYF. CDR3 nucleotides: TGCAGCGCTGACAGGGTACCCCAAGAGACCCAGTACTTC.

The chain recombines TRBV9 with TRBJ1-5, with 7 nucleotides matching TRBD1. This CDR3 has 18 amino acids. With V trimmed by 2 bases and J by 2 bases, 13 bases remained unmatched. Germline lookup yields CDR1 SGDLS and CDR2 YYNGEE. The CDR3 loop reads CASSVGAGGFDGNQPQHF. CDR3 bases: TGTGCCAGCAGCGTTGGGGCAGGGGGGTTTGATGGCAATCAGCCCCAGCATTTT.

The rearrangement joins TRBV7-3 to TRBJ1-2; D is undetermined. Trimming stripped 5 bases from V and 3 bases from J, with 13 bases between. Germline CDR1 reads SGHTA; CDR2 reads FQGTGA. CDR3 length equals 14 residues. In nucleotides, the CDR3 is TGTGCCAGCAGCCCCGGTGAGATAGACTATGGCTACACCTTC. Amino acids: CASSPGEIDYGYTF.

The chain combines TRBV19 with TRBJ2-1; 7 positions match TRBD2. With 5 bases clipped from V and 10 bases from J, the junction kept 26 bases outside the gene matches. The CDR3 totals 19 residues. Germline V CDR1 and CDR2: LNHDA, SQIVND (reference sequence). The CDR3 sequence is CASSSRASGGGVTTIEQFF. The CDR3 DNA sequence: TGTGCCAGTAGTTCCCGGGCTAGCGGTGGGGGGGTCACTACAATAGAGCAGTTCTTC.

About this clone: This sample includes further DNA sequences coding for the same CDR3. The genes are TRBV2 and TRBJ1-5; 7 nucleotides agree with TRBD1. Per the germline V gene, CDR1 is SNHLY and CDR2 is FYNNEI. The CDR3 totals 15 residues. After removal of 2 bases from V and 3 bases from J, the junction contained 4 bases not matched to a gene. The CDR3 DNA follows: TGTGCCAGCAGTGAAACAGGGGTGAACAATCAGCCCCAGCATTTT. This encodes CASSETGVNNQPQHF.

The chain links TRBV7-2 to TRBJ1-2, with D possibly being TRBD1 (5 bases). Germline loops: CDR1 SGHTA, CDR2 FQGNSA. There are 14 residues in the CDR3. Between the trimmed V and J ends, which lost 4 bases and 4 bases, there was a span of 13 bases. CDR3 region: CASSYSGGSYGYTF. Written as DNA, the CDR3 is TGTGCCAGCAGCTACTCGGGGGGGAGCTATGGCTACACCTTC.

The rearrangement joins TRBV5-5 to TRBJ2-7; D may be TRBD1 (5 bases). V lost 4 bases and J 2 bases, leaving 10 bases between the germline ends. CDR1 is SGHKS and CDR2 is YYEKEE in the germline V gene (reference sequence). The CDR3 has 13 amino acids. The CDR3 region is CASSIDRTYEQYF. The CDR3 DNA reads TGTGCCAGCAGCATAGACAGAACCTACGAGCAGTACTTC.

The CDR3: CSALDNEQFF. DNA for the CDR3: TGCAGTGCACTAGACAATGAGCAGTTCTTC. This chain connects TRBV20-1 to TRBJ2-1; maybe TRBD2 (5 bases). The germline V and J ends were trimmed by 6 bases and 5 bases, with 5 bases remaining between them. Germline V gene data show CDR1 as DFQATT and CDR2 as SNEGSKA (reference sequence). This CDR3 spans 10 amino acids.

This chain links TRBV7-9 with TRBJ1-2; D uncertain. V lost 11 bases, J lost 8 bases, and 9 bases lay in between. Germline-derived CDR1 and CDR2 are SEHNR and FQNEAQ (reference sequence). This CDR3 is built from 9 residues. CDR3 bases: TGTGCCTTATCGCGGGGCTACACCTTC. It specifies CALSRGYTF.

The chain's CDR3 is CASHIGTGGGRNEQFF. The CDR3 bases are TGTGCCAGCCATATTGGAACAGGGGGCGGTAGGAATGAGCAGTTCTTC. The rearrangement uses TRBV7-8 and TRBJ2-1; 9 bases agree with TRBD1. The CDR3 sequence is 16 residues long. Germline assignment: CDR1 SGHVS and CDR2 FQNEAQ. V shed 8 bases, J shed 7 bases, and the junction held 15 bases outside the gene matches.

This chain uses TRBV5-4 with TRBJ1-2; D is possibly TRBD1 (6 bases). The CDR3 spans 14 residues. From germline, CDR1 is SGHNT and CDR2 YYREEE (reference sequence). The V end lost 5 bases, the J end lost 0 bases, and 11 bases lay between the germline ends. The DNA for the CDR3 is TGTGCCAGCAGAGGGGGAATTCCTAACTATGGCTACACCTTC. Translated, it gives CASRGGIPNYGYTF.

CDR3 region: CASSRGGNEKLFF. Written as DNA, the CDR3 is TGTGCCAGCAGTAGAGGGGGTAATGAAAAACTGTTTTTT. The V gene is TRBV6-5, the J gene TRBJ1-4; tentatively, D is TRBD1 (6 bases). This CDR3 spans 13 amino acids. The ends were cut back, 5 bases at V and 4 bases at J, with 8 bases in the middle. Germline CDR1 and CDR2: MNHEY and SVGAGI.

The chain uses TRBV6-5 and TRBJ2-7; no clear D gene. CDR1 is MNHEY, CDR2 SVGAGI, per germline. V lost 5 bases and J 4 bases, leaving 15 bases between the germline ends. The CDR3 runs 14 residues. In DNA form, the CDR3 reads TGTGCCAGCAGTCCCATGACTGAGAGTTACGAGCAGTACTTC. It specifies CASSPMTESYEQYF.

The chain combines TRBV6-6 with TRBJ2-1, with a weak D call TRBD2 (6 bases). The CDR3 loop spans 13 amino acids. Deletions cut 5 bases from V and 5 bases from J, with 10 bases between. Germline V lookup: CDR1 MNHNY, CDR2 SVGAGI (reference sequence). CDR3 nucleotides: TGTGCCAGCAGTCTCTGGACTAACAATGAGCAGTTCTTC. Translation: CASSLWTNNEQFF.

This clone appeared a single time. The chain uses TRBV2 and TRBJ1-4, with 8 bases matching TRBD1. Looked up from germline, CDR1 is SNHLY and CDR2 is FYNNEI. V shed 9 bases, J shed 8 bases, and the junction held 5 bases outside the gene matches. This CDR3 spans 12 amino acids. CDR3 amino acids: CASGSGGEKLFF. The CDR3 DNA sequence: TGTGCCAGTGGATCAGGGGGCGAAAAACTGTTTTTT. The full variable domain, its missing parts supplied by reference TRBV2 and TRBJ1-4, is EPEVTQTPSHQVTQMGQEVILRCVPISNHLYFYWYRQILGQKVEFLVSFYNNEISEKSEIFDDQFSVERPDGSNFTLKIRSTKLEDSAMYFCASGSGGEKLFFGSGTQLSVL.

Of note for this clone: The junction shows a germline mismatch at one end, possibly a read error. V and J are TRBV2 and TRBJ1-5; TRBD1 might be the D (5 bases). CDR1 is SNHLY and CDR2 is FYNNEI in the germline V gene. The CDR3 covers 14 residues. CDR3 loop: CASSEAISVRAPDF. CDR3 in DNA: TGTGCCAGCAGTGAAGCAATATCGGTCAGGGCCCCGGATTTT.

The chain couples TRBV7-9 to TRBJ2-2, with D tentatively TRBD1 (6 bases). This CDR3 is built from 15 residues. CDR1 SEHNR and CDR2 FQNEAQ come from the germline V gene (reference sequence). Trimming took 1 base from V and 4 from J, leaving 10 bases between them. The CDR3 DNA reads TGTGCCAGCAGCTTAGAAGACAGGCTCACCGGGGAGCTGTTTTTT. Translating gives CASSLEDRLTGELFF. Together with reference TRBV7-9 and TRBJ2-2, the CDR3 gives the full variable domain: DTGVSQNPRHKITKRGQNVTFRCDPISEHNRLYWYRQTLGQGPEFLTYFQNEAQLEKSRLLSDRFSAERPKGSFSTLEIQRTEQGDSAMYLCASSLEDRLTGELFFGEGSRLTVL.

The chain has TRBV6-1 and TRBJ1-5, with a weak D call TRBD1 (5 bases). The CDR3 runs 14 residues. The V gene lost 7 bases and the J gene lost 5 bases, with 15 bases spanning the gap. Per germline, CDR1 MNHNS and CDR2 SASEGT. The CDR3, as DNA: TGTGCCAGCAATTTGGGGGAGGGACATCAGCCCCAGCATTTT. Translating gives CASNLGEGHQPQHF.

The chain recombines TRBV4-1 with TRBJ2-3; D gene unclear. Germline V gives CDR1 MGHRA, CDR2 YSYEKL. The CDR3 loop spans 15 amino acids. The V end lost 2 bases, the J end lost 4 bases, and 13 bases lay between the germline ends. Written as DNA, the CDR3 is TGCGCCAGCAGCCAATTTAGTCCTTCGGCAGATACGCAGTATTTT. Residues: CASSQFSPSADTQYF.

This clone showed up just once. The chain joins TRBV9 to TRBJ2-7; 9 bases line up with TRBD1. The V and J ends lost 4 bases and 5 bases, in that order; junction bases with no gene match: 7. CDR1 and CDR2 from the germline V gene are SGDLS and YYNGEE. There are 14 residues in the CDR3. The CDR3, as DNA: TGTGCCAGCAGCCAAACGGGACAGGGCCACGAGCAGTACTTC. It yields the protein CASSQTGQGHEQYF.

The chain links TRBV5-1 to TRBJ2-5; 8 positions agree with TRBD1. The CDR3 loop spans 14 amino acids. With V trimmed by 4 bases and J by 2 bases, 4 bases remained unmatched. Germline V gives CDR1 SGHRS, CDR2 YFSETQ. The chain's CDR3 is CASSIGQGQETQYF. CDR3 DNA sequence: TGCGCCAGCAGCATAGGACAGGGACAAGAGACCCAGTACTTC.

This rearrangement joins TRBV6-1 to TRBJ1-2; the D is unclear. Germline-derived CDR1 and CDR2 are MNHNS and SASEGT. CDR3 length equals 11 residues. Trimming stripped 6 bases from V and 7 bases from J, with 9 bases between. CDR3 nucleotides: TGTGCCAGCAGGGGAGAATCTGGCTACACCTTC. Its protein is CASRGESGYTF.